These 4 T cell receptor beta chains were sequenced from one sample in a study of Tregs in tolerant kidney transplant recipients. Clones were read by immunoSEQ multiplex PCR, and TCRdb kept only the in-frame ones, dropping some. The sample includes tens of thousands of clones. Sequenced material: CD4+ T cells from blood, taken before the transplant. These receptors were obtained from a human donor who received a combined kidney and bone marrow transplant.

As regards this clone: Read coverage stops 3 residues before the CDR3 terminus; the germline J gene supplies the remainder. This chain connects TRBV2 to TRBJ2-3; D possibly corresponds to TRBD1 (6 bases). CDR1 SNHLY and CDR2 FYNNEI come from the germline V gene. The V end lost 6 bases, the J end lost 0 bases, and 16 bases lay between the germline ends. The CDR3 consists of 16 residues. Incomplete CDR3 DNA: TGTGCCAGCAGGGACCTCGGACAGTCTAGCACAGATACG. Translated, it gives CASRDLGQSSTDT. The complete CDR3 sequence is CASRDLGQSSTDTQYF.

Partial CDR3 DNA: TGTGCCAGCAGGCTAAGCGGGGGACTATACGAG. This encodes CASRLSGGLYE. The entire CDR3 protein reads CASRLSGGLYEQYF. This chain links TRBV2 with TRBJ2-7; 8 bases map to TRBD2. Read data end 3 residues before the CDR3 end; the end is taken from the germline J gene. CDR1 and CDR2 from the germline V gene are SNHLY and FYNNEI. Germline trimming cut 6 bases from V and 4 bases from J; bases unmatched to any gene: 8. The CDR3 runs to 14 residues.

The CDR3 here is CASSIDRDRRDGYTF. The sequenced part of the CDR3 DNA is TGTGCCAGTAGTATAGACCGGGACAGGCGTGATGGC. The rearrangement joins TRBV19 to TRBJ1-2; 8 nucleotides agree with TRBD1. The CDR3 goes on 3 residues after the read ends, and that part is filled in from the germline J gene. CDR3 length: 15 residues. The germline V gene encodes CDR1 LNHDA and CDR2 SQIVND (reference sequence). J gave up 6 bases and V 0 bases, and 6 bases lay outside the gene matches. The variable domain in full, completed from reference TRBV19 and TRBJ1-2, reads DGGITQSPKYLFRKEGQNVTLSCEQNLNHDAMYWYRQDPGQGLRLIYYSQIVNDFQKGDIAEGYSVSREKKESFPLTVTSAQKNPTAFYLCASSIDRDRRDGYTFGSGTRLTVV.

As to this clone: The CDR3 end lies 3 residues beyond the end of the read and is filled in from the germline J gene. The genes are TRBV7-9 and TRBJ1-1; tentative D call: TRBD1 (5 bases). In germline, CDR1 is SEHNR, CDR2 FQNEAQ (reference sequence). Trimming took off 1 base at V and 5 bases at J, with 11 bases between the two ends. This CDR3 region has 14 residues. CDR3 loop: CASSLEGKRTEAFF. The sequenced CDR3 bases are TGTGCCAGCAGCTTAGAGGGGAAACGGACTGAA.